This is a list of T cell receptor beta chains from one sample in a study of blood T cell repertoires in COVID-19. Repertoires were generated with immunoSEQ multiplex PCR, while TCRdb's copy carries only in-frame clones and drops some. The sample has some 180,000 clones; 70% to 90% are singletons. Sequencing used PBMCs or T cells enriched from blood (not recorded which). The receptors derive from a woman in her thirties or forties in a cohort exposed to, infected with or recovered from COVID-19 (not recorded which). The CDR3 runs from the conserved cysteine through the conserved F or W.

TRBV7-8	TRBJ2-1	CASSLELAEGNEQFF
TRBV18	TRBJ1-1	CASSWGDTEAFF
TRBV10-3	TRBJ2-3	CAISESLAVADTQYF
TRBV4-2	TRBJ1-5	CASSQEQNLGNQPQHF
TRBV14	TRBJ1-1	CASSQAGGAGAFF
TRBV6-5	TRBJ2-7	CASRSRVYEQYF
TRBV21-1	TRBJ2-3	CASSKLEGLDTQYF
TRBV3-1/TRBV3-2	TRBJ2-7	CASSQDAGFAEQYF
TRBV21-1	TRBJ2-5	CASSISRGGETQYF
TRBV5-1	TRBJ1-1	CASSLGTANTEAFF
TRBV2	TRBJ1-5	CASSETGTYQPQHF
TRBV6-6	TRBJ2-5	CASSYSRGDEYF
TRBV7-9	TRBJ2-7	CASSSTGRGPAYEQYF
TRBV15	TRBJ2-1	CATSSGTSGTFNEQFF
TRBV3-1/TRBV3-2	TRBJ1-2	CASSHDQGDYGYTF
TRBV27	TRBJ2-3	CASSFSSGTDTQYF
TRBV10-3	TRBJ2-2	CAISADRLNTGELFF
TRBV4-1	TRBJ1-2	CASSPGVANYGYTF
TRBV3-1/TRBV3-2	TRBJ2-2	CASSPGAGELFF
TRBV11-2	TRBJ1-1	CASSLGATNTEAFF
TRBV12-5	TRBJ1-2	CASGLTSDRGRGYGYTF
TRBV7-8	TRBJ2-3	CASSLRAGGPADTQYF
TRBV2	TRBJ2-1	CASSGSSGRNEQFF
TRBV7-2	TRBJ1-1	CASSLDPQGAGTEAFF
TRBV5-1	TRBJ1-2	CASSLRGNYGYTF
TRBV11-2	TRBJ2-3	CASSQMAGSSTDTQYF
TRBV19	TRBJ1-5	CASSINRGSNQPQHF
TRBV15	TRBJ2-1	CATSSRGSYNEQFF
TRBV10-3	TRBJ2-4	CAISEGGEVAKNIQYF
TRBV10-1	TRBJ2-1	CASSENRGRDEQFF
TRBV9	TRBJ2-1	CASSEEGSGAYNEQFF
TRBV13	TRBJ2-7	CASSRSGIAYEQYF
TRBV6-5	TRBJ2-2	CASSFLTSRNTGELFF
TRBV6-1	TRBJ1-1	CASSEIGANTEAFF
TRBV2	TRBJ2-4	CASAVAGGFAKNIQYF
TRBV24-1	TRBJ2-1	CATGDRGPYNEQFF
TRBV19	TRBJ1-2	CASSIGVAGGYGYTF
TRBV9	TRBJ2-1	CASSVPKTGDEQFF
TRBV9	TRBJ2-1	CASSVSGQGSYNEQFF
TRBV9	TRBJ1-5	CASSVGSGLGQPQHF
TRBV9	TRBJ1-3	CASSVTGIPGNTIYF
TRBV5-1	TRBJ1-5	CASSLEGTGYQPQHF